These 26 T cell receptor beta chains originate from one sample sequenced in a study of identifying expanded T cells in peripheral blood. Sequencing was performed with immunoSEQ multiplex PCR; in TCRdb, only in-frame clones are kept and a portion is missing. The sample records tens of thousands of clones, about 89% being singletons. The material sequenced was blood. The receptors shown here come from a person aged 18 to 70 in good health.

The CDR3 region has the DNA TGTGCCAGCAACGGGGACAGGGGCAATCAGCCCCAGCATTTT. Its protein is CASNGDRGNQPQHF. The rearrangement links TRBV27 to TRBJ1-5; 9 positions match TRBD1. The CDR3 is made up of 14 amino acids. Germline V lookup: CDR1 MNHEY, CDR2 SMNVEV (reference sequence). V shed 7 bases and J 2 bases; nucleotides not matched to a gene: 3.

The rearrangement uses TRBV5-6 and TRBJ2-5; 7 nucleotides agree with TRBD1. CDR1 is SGHDT, CDR2 YYEEEE, per germline. CDR3 length: 15 amino acids. V trimming: 4 bases; J trimming: 0 bases; junction bases outside the gene matches: 6. In DNA, the CDR3 is TGTGCCAGCAGCGGTAAGACAGGGTACCAAGAGACCCAGTACTTC. This encodes CASSGKTGYQETQYF.

The CDR3 here is CASSLVSMNTEAFF. DNA for the CDR3: TGTGCCAGCAGCTTGGTCTCCATGAACACTGAAGCTTTCTTT. The chain is built from TRBV5-5 and TRBJ1-1; no reliable D call. The V gene's germline CDR1 is SGHKS and CDR2 YYEKEE (reference sequence). V lost 0 bases and J lost 0, with 6 bases in between. This CDR3 region has 14 residues.

This chain connects TRBV2 to TRBJ1-3, with a tentative D call TRBD1 (5 bases). The V gene's germline CDR1 is SNHLY and CDR2 FYNNEI. The ends were cut back, 6 bases at V and 0 bases at J, with 9 bases in the middle. CDR3 length: 14 residues. CDR3 amino acids: CASRGPNSGNTIYF. In nucleotides, the CDR3 is TGTGCCAGCAGGGGACCGAACTCTGGAAACACCATATATTTT.

J is TRBJ1-1 and V is TRBV5-1, with TRBD1 as a possible D gene (5 bases). This CDR3 is built from 15 residues. Germline-derived CDR1 and CDR2 are SGHRS and YFSETQ. V lost 1 base and J lost 0, with 10 bases in between. The DNA of the CDR3 is TGCGCCAGCAGCTTGATGGGGCTGATGAACACTGAAGCTTTCTTT. Translating it yields CASSLMGLMNTEAFF.

The chain has TRBV5-1 and TRBJ1-5, with 9 bases aligning to TRBD1. Germline V gene sequence: CDR1 SGHRS, CDR2 YFSETQ. The CDR3 totals 16 residues. V lost 0 bases to trimming and J lost 4 bases; unmatched junction nucleotides: 5. The CDR3 region is CASSLGGQGRNQPQHF. CDR3 coding DNA: TGCGCCAGCAGCTTGGGCGGACAGGGGAGGAATCAGCCCCAGCATTTT.

CDR3 DNA sequence: TGTGCCAGCAGTGCCGTAGCGGGAAGGGGGTACGAGCAGTACTTC. It codes for CASSAVAGRGYEQYF. The V call is TRBV28, the J call TRBJ2-7; 8 bases are a match to TRBD2. The germline CDR1 and CDR2 sequences are MDHEN and SYDVKM. This CDR3 spans 15 amino acids. V dropped 5 bases and J dropped 4; count of bases not matched to a gene: 10.

This clone was picked up one time. This chain connects TRBV15 to TRBJ2-7; D is undetermined. Trimming took off 4 bases at V and 5 bases at J, with 24 bases between the two ends. This CDR3 contains 17 residues. The V gene's germline CDR1 is LNHNV and CDR2 YYDKDF (reference sequence). CDR3 region: CATSTRDSADSNDEQYF. CDR3 DNA: TGTGCCACCAGCACTAGAGATTCTGCTGACTCAAACGACGAGCAGTACTTC.

The CDR3 region has the DNA TGCGCCAGCAGCCAAGCGCAGGGGCACTACGAGCAGTACTTC. Its translation: CASSQAQGHYEQYF. The J gene is TRBJ2-7, the V gene TRBV4-3; perhaps TRBD1 as D (6 bases). The CDR3 runs 14 residues. Germline V gene data show CDR1 as LGHNA and CDR2 as YSLEER. Trimming removed 1 base from V and 3 bases from J, with 10 bases in between.

V and J are TRBV19 and TRBJ2-5; possibly TRBD2 for D (6 bases). Germline lookup yields CDR1 LNHDA and CDR2 SQIVND (reference sequence). V gave up 9 bases and J gave up 4 bases, with 15 bases separating them. The CDR3 runs to 13 residues. CDR3 coding DNA: TGTGCCAGCGCGGGGCAGGGTGGAGAGACCCAGTACTTC. It encodes CASAGQGGETQYF.

The rearrangement uses TRBV19 and TRBJ1-1, with 8 bases identical to TRBD1. There are 15 residues in the CDR3. Per germline, CDR1 LNHDA and CDR2 SQIVND (reference sequence). V was pared by 2 bases and J by 6 bases, with 8 bases of the junction left unmatched. CDR3: CASSIRDRLTAEAFF. The CDR3 bases are TGTGCCAGTAGTATACGGGACAGGTTGACTGCTGAAGCTTTCTTT.

This chain joins TRBV2 and TRBJ2-2; D is possibly TRBD2 (5 bases). Looked up from germline, CDR1 is SNHLY and CDR2 is FYNNEI. The germline V and J ends were trimmed by 6 bases and 3 bases, with 5 bases remaining between them. The CDR3 extends over 12 amino acids. The CDR3 sequence is CASRGDTGELFF. For the CDR3, the DNA is TGTGCCAGCAGGGGAGACACCGGGGAGCTGTTTTTT.

The chain couples TRBV28 to TRBJ2-1; D uncertain. Germline CDR1 MDHEN, CDR2 SYDVKM. Trimming took 3 bases from V and 6 from J, leaving 15 bases between them. The length of the CDR3 is 15 residues. The CDR3 loop reads CASSLSSRLGNEQFF. In DNA, the CDR3 is TGTGCCAGCAGTTTGAGTAGCAGATTGGGCAATGAGCAGTTCTTC. Full variable domain (outside the CDR3, taken from reference TRBV28 and TRBJ2-1): DVKVTQSSRYLVKRTGEKVFLECVQDMDHENMFWYRQDPGLGLRLIYFSYDVKMKEKGDIPEGYSVSREKKERFSLILESASTNQTSMYLCASSLSSRLGNEQFFGPGTRLTVL.

The chain recombines TRBV2 with TRBJ1-6, with a tentative D call TRBD1 (5 bases). Germline CDR1 SNHLY, CDR2 FYNNEI. The CDR3 is made up of 13 amino acids. V shed 6 bases and J shed 8 bases, with 11 bases lying between them. The DNA of the CDR3 is TGTGCCAGCAGCGGAATCAGGGATTCACCCCTCCACTTT. This codes for CASSGIRDSPLHF.

The chain is built from TRBV5-1 and TRBJ2-3; 10 nucleotides align to TRBD2. The ends lost 5 bases at V and 5 bases at J; junction bases unmatched: 11. The CDR3 length is 16 residues. CDR1 SGHRS and CDR2 YFSETQ come from the germline V gene. Here the CDR3 DNA reads TGCGCCAGCAGTCGGACCGGGACTAGCGCTGGAGATACGCAGTATTTT. Translating it yields CASSRTGTSAGDTQYF.

The chain links TRBV5-6 to TRBJ1-5, with a possible D match to TRBD1 (5 bases). The germline V gene encodes CDR1 SGHDT and CDR2 YYEEEE. Trimming took 4 bases from V and 0 from J, leaving 8 bases between them. This CDR3 is 14 amino acids long. CDR3 protein: CASSGAVSNQPQHF. CDR3 DNA sequence: TGTGCCAGCAGCGGGGCCGTTAGCAATCAGCCCCAGCATTTT.

V is TRBV10-3 and J is TRBJ2-1; 9 bases line up with TRBD2. This CDR3 comprises 16 residues. CDR1 and CDR2 from the germline V gene are ENHRY and SYGVKD. V was clipped by 0 bases and J by 7 bases; unmatched bases: 7. As DNA, the CDR3 is TGTGCCATCAGTGAGTCTGGGGCTAGCGGGATAAATGAGCAGTTCTTC. Encoded protein: CAISESGASGINEQFF.

The CDR3 DNA reads TGCGCCAGCAGTGAGTCCCTATCGACAGGGACCTACGAGCAGTACTTC. Translated, it gives CASSESLSTGTYEQYF. The chain links TRBV10-2 to TRBJ2-7; TRBD1 aligns across 7 bases. This CDR3 comprises 16 residues. After removal of 0 bases from V and 2 bases from J, the junction contained 7 bases not matched to a gene. Germline values: CDR1 WSHSY, CDR2 SAAADI.

This chain joins TRBV7-9 and TRBJ2-5, with 7 bases lining up with TRBD1. V lost 4 bases and J lost 5; bases outside the gene matches: 7. The CDR3 is 14 amino acids. The germline CDR1 and CDR2 sequences are SEHNR and FQNEAQ (reference sequence). CDR3 sequence (DNA): TGTGCCAGCAGCTCGGCGGACAGGCCGGAGACCCAGTACTTC. The encoded protein is CASSSADRPETQYF.

This chain joins TRBV5-8 and TRBJ2-3; a possible D gene is TRBD2 (6 bases). Germline lookup yields CDR1 SGHTS and CDR2 YDEGEE. V gave up 9 bases and J gave up 0 bases, with 14 bases separating them. The CDR3 loop spans 14 amino acids. This CDR3 is CATNDGTSTDTQYF. CDR3 coding DNA: TGTGCCACCAATGACGGGACTAGCACAGATACGCAGTATTTT.

The chain carries TRBV28 and TRBJ2-1; D gene ambiguous. Germline lookup yields CDR1 MDHEN and CDR2 SYDVKM. The CDR3 is 11 amino acids. V lost 5 bases and J lost 6, with 5 bases in between. The CDR3 DNA reads as TGTGCCAGCAGTCCTTTCAATGAGCAGTTCTTC. Its protein product is CASSPFNEQFF.

The J gene is TRBJ1-6, the V gene TRBV9, with TRBD1 as a possible D gene (5 bases). With 5 bases removed from V and 8 bases from J, the gap between germline ends came to 17 bases. The CDR3 is 15 residues long. Germline assignment: CDR1 SGDLS and CDR2 YYNGEE. The DNA for the CDR3 is TGTGCCAGCAGAGAGGAGGGACTGAACTATTCACCCCTCCACTTT. It is translated as CASREEGLNYSPLHF.

The gene calls are TRBV14 and TRBJ2-7, with D tentatively TRBD1 or TRBD2 (5 bases each). V was trimmed by 1 base and J by 3 bases, leaving 7 bases between them. This CDR3 comprises 13 residues. Germline CDR1 is SGHDN and CDR2 is FVKESK. The CDR3 DNA reads as TGTGCCAGCAGCCAAGCAGGGAGCTACGAGCAGTACTTC. This translates into CASSQAGSYEQYF.

This clone was seen more than once but under ten times. The V and J genes are TRBV5-1 and TRBJ2-7; TRBD2 is a possible D gene (6 bases). CDR1 SGHRS and CDR2 YFSETQ come from the germline V gene. Trimming removed 3 bases at V and 0 bases at J, with 13 bases between. This CDR3 has 15 amino acids. DNA of the CDR3: TGCGCCAGCAGCTCAAGTCCGGGACTCTCCTACGAGCAGTACTTC. Protein sequence: CASSSSPGLSYEQYF.

The V and J genes are TRBV18 and TRBJ2-3; 10 bases match TRBD2. Germline loops: CDR1 KGHSH, CDR2 LQKENI. This CDR3 is built from 19 residues. V trimming: 1 base; J trimming: 5 bases; junction bases outside the gene matches: 15. The CDR3 region has the DNA TGTGCCAGCTCACCACTAAGAGCGGGGGGGACTGCCAGCGTAGATACGCAGTATTTT. Translation gives CASSPLRAGGTASVDTQYF.

This chain uses TRBV5-6 with TRBJ1-1; weak D call: TRBD1 (5 bases). The germline V gene encodes CDR1 SGHDT and CDR2 YYEEEE. V lost 0 bases, J lost 0 bases, and 12 bases lay in between. The CDR3 sequence is 16 residues long. CDR3 region: CASSLVEGLMNTEAFF. The DNA of the CDR3 is TGTGCCAGCAGCTTGGTGGAGGGGCTAATGAACACTGAAGCTTTCTTT.